These 16 T cell receptor beta chains share one sample of origin, sequenced in a study of OX40 agonist ivuxolimab in advanced cancers. Generated by immunoSEQ multiplex PCR, the TCRdb table keeps only in-frame clones and is missing some. The repertoire holds fewer than 90,000 clones, with roughly nine tenths as singletons. Sequences were derived from CD4+ or CD8+ T cells sorted from blood, sampled in a trial of the OX40 agonist ivuxolimab. The receptors derive from an adult with an advanced solid tumor such as melanoma, head and neck, liver or kidney cancer.

This chain joins TRBV7-9 and TRBJ1-4, with 8 bases aligning to TRBD1. The length of the CDR3 is 15 residues. Germline CDR1 reads SEHNR; CDR2 reads FQNEAQ (reference sequence). J gave up 6 bases and V 2 bases, and 5 bases lay outside the gene matches. The CDR3 is CASSLRQGADEKLFF. CDR3 sequence (DNA): TGTGCCAGCAGCTTAAGGCAGGGGGCGGATGAAAAACTGTTTTTT.

The chain employs TRBV5-1 and TRBJ2-6; no clear D gene. The CDR3 totals 17 residues. V lost 1 base to trimming and J lost 4 bases, with 15 bases between them. Germline values: CDR1 SGHRS, CDR2 YFSETQ. This CDR3 is CASSLSPPIGGANVLTF. CDR3 nucleotides: TGCGCCAGCAGCTTGTCCCCCCCCATTGGGGGGGCCAACGTCCTGACTTTC.

The genes are TRBV19 and TRBJ1-1; maybe TRBD1 (6 bases). Germline V gene sequence: CDR1 LNHDA, CDR2 SQIVND (reference sequence). The CDR3 is 13 residues long. Trimming took off 3 bases at V and 6 bases at J, with 11 bases between the two ends. CDR3 in DNA: TGTGCCAGTAGTATGGTACAGGGCGCTGAAGCTTTCTTT. This encodes CASSMVQGAEAFF.

The CDR3 DNA is TGTGCCAGTCAACCGGGGATTCGGATTCAGCCCCAGCATTTT. Its protein is CASQPGIRIQPQHF. The genes are TRBV19 and TRBJ1-5; no clear D. Germline-derived CDR1 and CDR2 are LNHDA and SQIVND (reference sequence). V was clipped by 8 bases and J by 6 bases, with 17 bases between them. This CDR3 region has 14 residues.

This chain joins TRBV5-1 and TRBJ2-1, with D perhaps matching TRBD1 (6 bases). Germline V gene lookup returns CDR1 SGHRS and CDR2 YFSETQ. The CDR3 contains 16 residues. V shed 2 bases and J shed 1 base, with 13 bases lying between them. CDR3 in amino acids: CASSFSAGTSYNEQFF. The DNA for the CDR3 is TGCGCCAGCAGCTTTTCCGCAGGGACATCCTACAATGAGCAGTTCTTC.

The rearrangement joins TRBV15 to TRBJ1-1, with a possible D match to TRBD1 (5 bases). V was shortened by 8 bases and J by 0 bases, with 22 bases between the two germline ends. Germline V gene data show CDR1 as LNHNV and CDR2 as YYDKDF (reference sequence). CDR3 length: 17 amino acids. The CDR3 DNA is TGTGCCACCGCGACCCCGCCCTACGGGGCGATGAACACTGAAGCTTTCTTT. Amino acids: CATATPPYGAMNTEAFF.

The rearrangement joins TRBV6-4 to TRBJ1-6; weak D call: TRBD1 (5 bases). CDR3 size: 15 residues. V was pared by 1 base and J by 7 bases, with 11 bases between. Germline assignment: CDR1 MRHNA and CDR2 SNTAGT. The DNA for the CDR3 is TGTGCCAGCAGTGACTTCGGGGGATTGAATTCACCCCTCCACTTT. Its protein product is CASSDFGGLNSPLHF.

The genes are TRBV6-5 and TRBJ1-5, with D unresolved. Trimming cost V 0 bases and J 2 bases, with 11 bases left between them. The CDR3 spans 16 residues. Germline V CDR1 and CDR2: MNHEY, SVGAGI. CDR3 region: CASSYSGGSRNQPQHF. For the CDR3, the DNA is TGTGCCAGCAGTTACTCAGGAGGGTCTCGCAATCAGCCCCAGCATTTT.

This chain links TRBV7-2 with TRBJ2-1; D is ambiguous. The CDR3 has 14 residues. V was trimmed by 5 bases and J by 3 bases, leaving 11 bases between them. Germline CDR1 SGHTA, CDR2 FQGNSA. CDR3 in amino acids: CASSLRTDYNEQFF. Written as DNA, the CDR3 is TGTGCCAGCAGCCTCCGCACAGACTACAATGAGCAGTTCTTC.

The chain recombines TRBV25-1 with TRBJ1-1; TRBD1 is a possible D gene (5 bases). The CDR3 is made up of 13 amino acids. V lost 5 bases and J 5 bases, leaving 12 bases between the germline ends. Germline V gene lookup returns CDR1 MGHDK and CDR2 SYGVNS. This CDR3 is CASSSVGGTEAFF. Here the CDR3 DNA reads TGTGCCAGCAGTTCCGTGGGGGGAACTGAAGCTTTCTTT.

This clone has just a few counts. The chain couples TRBV7-8 to TRBJ2-5; D is uncertain. CDR1 and CDR2 (germline): SGHVS, FQNEAQ. Trimming pared 2 bases from V and 4 bases from J, leaving 8 bases between. The CDR3 sequence is 13 residues long. CDR3 in DNA: TGTGCCAGCAGCTTAAGGGCTGTAGAGACCCAGTACTTC. The encoded protein is CASSLRAVETQYF. The full variable domain, with the rest looked up from reference TRBV7-8 and TRBJ2-5, is GAGVSQSPRYKVAKRGQDVALRCDPISGHVSLFWYQQALGQGPEFLTYFQNEAQLDKSGLPSDRFFAERPEGSVSTLKIQRTQQEDSAVYLCASSLRAVETQYFGPGTRLLVL.

This clone has only a few counts. The chain combines TRBV2 with TRBJ1-5; TRBD1 aligns across 9 bases. Germline trimming cut 0 bases from V and 6 bases from J; bases unmatched to any gene: 6. Germline-derived CDR1 and CDR2 are SNHLY and FYNNEI. The CDR3 spans 16 residues. This chain's CDR3 is CASSEAFSGQGQPQHF. In nucleotides, the CDR3 is TGTGCCAGCAGTGAAGCGTTCTCGGGACAGGGTCAGCCCCAGCATTTT.

The genes are TRBV6-1 and TRBJ1-5; D remains unclear. The CDR3 extends over 14 amino acids. V gave up 5 bases and J gave up 0 bases, with 8 bases separating them. Germline lookup yields CDR1 MNHNS and CDR2 SASEGT. DNA of the CDR3: TGTGCCAGCAGTTCCCTTCATAGCAATCAGCCCCAGCATTTT. This translates into CASSSLHSNQPQHF.

The chain links TRBV6-1 to TRBJ2-3; 10 nucleotides agree with TRBD2. The CDR3 length is 17 residues. Germline lookup yields CDR1 MNHNS and CDR2 SASEGT. The V gene end was trimmed by 4 bases and the J gene end by 0 bases; junction bases not matched to a gene: 7. The CDR3 sequence is CASSGVLLAGSTDTQYF. CDR3 nucleotides: TGTGCCAGCAGTGGGGTCTTACTAGCGGGGAGCACAGATACGCAGTATTTT.

The table lists this clone with a count of one. The chain employs TRBV6-1 and TRBJ1-2, with D perhaps TRBD1 (5 bases). CDR1 MNHNS and CDR2 SASEGT come from the germline V gene. V dropped 6 bases and J dropped 5 bases, with 16 bases sitting between them. The CDR3 runs to 14 residues. The CDR3 protein is CASRFGGPDYGYTF. DNA for the CDR3: TGTGCCAGCAGGTTTGGGGGACCCGATTATGGCTACACCTTC.

The chain recombines TRBV5-6 with TRBJ2-2; D might be TRBD1 (5 bases). The CDR3 is made up of 13 amino acids. Trimming pared 3 bases from V and 5 bases from J, leaving 8 bases between. Germline V CDR1 and CDR2: SGHDT, YYEEEE. CDR3 protein: CASSWGLTGELFF. In nucleotides, the CDR3 is TGTGCCAGCAGCTGGGGCCTAACCGGGGAGCTGTTTTTT.